Described below is a single T cell receptor (beta chain) sequence and its context. These data are taken from a study of blood T cell repertoires in COVID-19. Some clones are missing from TCRdb's copy, which holds only in-frame ones; the method was immunoSEQ multiplex PCR. The table shows about 88,000 clones, with 89% occurring only once. This receptor was obtained from a woman of 80 years or more with active COVID-19. Sequencing used peripheral blood.

This chain's CDR3 is CASSFHAQGRSPLHF. Written as DNA, the CDR3 is TGTGCCAGCAGTTTCCACGCACAGGGTAGATCACCCCTCCACTTT. The J gene is TRBJ1-6, the V gene TRBV11-2; D is possibly TRBD1 (6 bases). Germline lookup yields CDR1 SGHAT and CDR2 FQNNGV. Trimming shortened V by 6 bases and J by 10 bases, and 19 bases separated the two germline ends. The CDR3 extends over 15 amino acids.